This is a list of T cell receptor beta chains from one sample in a study of early T cells in non-severe SARS-CoV-2 infection. Via MiXCR, TCRdb re-called the 5' RACE reads, giving one row per CDR3 protein. The data contain fewer than 50,000 distinct CDR3 sequences, 3% to 4% of them singletons. The sequencing sample was made of whole blood. All receptors derive from an adult who was a healthcare worker with PCR-confirmed SARS-CoV-2 infection or an uninfected control (not recorded which). Both conserved end residues are part of each CDR3. Fields, in order: J gene, D gene, V gene, clone size, CDR3 protein, CDR3 DNA. The D gene is left open where the match is weak. For some rows the clone size is stated as once, few or many, or as a class when expanded; others skip it.

TRBJ2-1,TRBD2,TRBV7-3,.,CASSSSGDSNNEQFF,TGTGCCAGCAGTTCTAGCGGGGACTCGAACAATGAGCAGTTCTTC
TRBJ2-7,.,TRBV7-9,many,CASSLPTIREQYF,TGTGCCAGCAGCCTACCCACCATCCGCGAGCAGTACTTC
TRBJ1-2,TRBD1,TRBV24-1,many,CATSDFEGATGYTF,TGTGCCACCAGTGATTTTGAGGGGGCGACTGGCTACACCTTC
TRBJ2-2,TRBD2,TRBV6-6,many,CASSWGGTGELFF,TGTGCCAGCAGTTGGGGGGGAACCGGGGAGCTGTTTTTT
TRBJ1-1,.,TRBV21-1,many,CASSKGLANPWVGQGRAFF,TGTGCCAGCAGCAAGGGATTGGCTAACCCGTGGGTTGGGCAGGGGAGAGCTTTCTTT
TRBJ2-7,TRBD2,TRBV7-9,few,CASSRTSGNPYEQYF,TGTGCCAGCAGCCGGACTAGCGGGAATCCCTACGAGCAGTACTTC
TRBJ1-6,.,TRBV5-6,few,CASSPAGQPNSPLHF,TGTGCCAGCAGCCCAGCAGGACAGCCTAATTCACCCCTCCACTTT
TRBJ2-5,TRBD1,TRBV27,few,CASSLLQGAGETQYF,TGTGCCAGCAGTTTACTACAGGGGGCCGGAGAGACCCAGTACTTC
TRBJ2-1,TRBD1,TRBV11-2,many,CASSYSVGTGASNEQFF,TGTGCCAGCAGCTATTCCGTGGGAACAGGGGCCTCGAATGAGCAGTTCTTC
TRBJ2-7,TRBD1,TRBV4-1,many,CASSQRPGQGLDEQYF,TGCGCCAGCAGCCAAAGGCCGGGACAGGGATTGGACGAGCAGTACTTC
TRBJ2-7,.,TRBV5-1,many,CASSSYRQTYEQYF,TGCGCCAGCAGCTCCTATCGACAGACCTACGAGCAGTACTTC
TRBJ1-2,.,TRBV12-3/TRBV12-4,many,CASSLGVYGYTF,TGTGCCAGCAGTTTAGGGGTTTATGGCTACACCTTC
TRBJ2-4,.,TRBV20-1,many,CSARPRQGAENIQYF,TGCAGTGCTAGGCCTCGTCAGGGAGCCGAAAACATTCAGTACTTC
TRBJ1-5,.,TRBV18,few,CASSPGDSNQPQHF,TGTGCCAGCTCACCAGGGGATAGCAATCAGCCCCAGCATTTT
TRBJ2-6,TRBD1,TRBV18,many,CASSPQQGASSGANVLTF,TGTGCCAGCTCACCACAACAGGGGGCCAGCTCTGGGGCCAACGTCCTGACTTTC
TRBJ2-7,.,TRBV7-6,many,CASSQGTTYEQYF,TGTGCCAGCAGCCAGGGGACTACCTACGAGCAGTACTTC
TRBJ1-4,.,TRBV5-1,many,CASSFGTGFGEKLFF,TGCGCCAGCAGCTTTGGAACAGGGTTTGGTGAAAAACTGTTTTTT
TRBJ1-6,TRBD1,TRBV6-5,many,CASSYSRQGNSYNSPLHF,TGTGCCAGCAGTTACTCCAGACAGGGGAACTCCTATAATTCACCCCTCCACTTT
TRBJ2-7,.,TRBV5-1,many,CASSQDSYEQYF,TGCGCCAGCAGCCAAGACAGCTACGAGCAGTACTTC
TRBJ2-1,TRBD2,TRBV4-1,many,CASSSLGLAGGPRGYNEQFF,TGCGCCAGCAGCTCACTGGGACTAGCGGGAGGGCCTAGAGGGTATAATGAGCAGTTCTTC
TRBJ2-3,.,TRBV28,.,CASSLWGSGQYF,TGTGCCAGCAGTTTATGGGGATCTGGGCAGTATTTT
TRBJ1-1,.,TRBV7-8,many,CASSPEPGRIMNTEAFF,TGTGCCAGCAGCCCGGAACCGGGACGCATCATGAACACTGAAGCTTTCTTT
TRBJ2-1,.,TRBV11-2,many,CASSFGEARYNEQFF,TGTGCCAGCAGCTTCGGAGAGGCAAGGTACAATGAGCAGTTCTTC
TRBJ2-7,.,TRBV6-5,many,CASSYSMRTGEQYF,TGTGCCAGCAGTTACTCAATGAGAACGGGCGAGCAGTACTTC
TRBJ1-6,.,TRBV7-9,many,CASSGEGITNSPLHF,TGTGCCAGCAGCGGAGAGGGGATCACCAATTCACCCCTCCACTTT
TRBJ2-2,.,TRBV18,few,CASSDPAGSTGELFF,TGTGCCAGCTCGGACCCGGCAGGGAGCACCGGGGAGCTGTTTTTT
TRBJ2-1,TRBD1,TRBV29-1,many,CSVGSGTGEQREQFF,TGCAGCGTTGGTTCAGGGACAGGGGAGCAAAGAGAGCAGTTCTTC
TRBJ2-2,TRBD2,TRBV24-1,medium-sized,CATGKGSGLNTGELFF,TGTGCCACCGGGAAGGGTAGCGGGCTGAACACCGGGGAGCTGTTTTTT
TRBJ2-1,.,TRBV19,many,CASSISQGINEQFF,TGTGCCAGTAGTATCAGTCAGGGGATTAATGAGCAGTTCTTC
TRBJ2-7,.,TRBV7-3,many,CASSPQGGGSYEQYF,TGTGCCAGCAGTCCCCAAGGCGGGGGCTCTTACGAGCAGTACTTC
TRBJ2-3,TRBD2,TRBV9,many,CASSYTSGGPDTQYF,TGTGCCAGCAGCTATACTAGCGGGGGGCCAGATACGCAGTATTTT
TRBJ1-2,.,TRBV4-1,.,CASSQEWRGFYGYTF,TGCGCCAGCAGCCAAGAATGGAGGGGATTCTATGGCTACACCTTC